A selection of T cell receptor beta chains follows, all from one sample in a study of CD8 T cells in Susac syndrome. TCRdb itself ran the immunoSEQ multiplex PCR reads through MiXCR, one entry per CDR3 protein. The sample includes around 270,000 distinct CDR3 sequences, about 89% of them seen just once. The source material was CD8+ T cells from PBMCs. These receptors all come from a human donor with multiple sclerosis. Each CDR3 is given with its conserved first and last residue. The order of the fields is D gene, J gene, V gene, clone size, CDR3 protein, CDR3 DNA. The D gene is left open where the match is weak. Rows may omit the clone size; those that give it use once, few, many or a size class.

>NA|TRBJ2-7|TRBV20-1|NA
CSARDLRGIYEQYF
TGCAGTGCTAGAGATCTTAGAGGGATCTACGAGCAGTACTTC
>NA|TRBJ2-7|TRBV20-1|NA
CSARDPASYEQYF
TGCAGTGCTAGAGACCCAGCTAGCTACGAGCAGTACTTC
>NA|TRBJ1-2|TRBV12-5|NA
CASGFGEGSPLSYGYTF
TGTGCTAGTGGTTTTGGTGAAGGGAGCCCCCTCTCCTATGGCTACACCTTC
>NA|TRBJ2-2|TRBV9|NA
CASSPTANTGELFF
TGTGCCAGCAGCCCCACGGCCAACACCGGGGAGCTGTTTTTT
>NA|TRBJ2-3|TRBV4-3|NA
CASSQEGTASTDTQYF
TGCGCCAGCAGCCAAGAGGGGACTGCTAGCACAGATACGCAGTATTTT
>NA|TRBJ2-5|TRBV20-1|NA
CSAPWGTRDIQETQYF
TGCAGTGCTCCCTGGGGGACTCGAGACATTCAAGAGACCCAGTACTTC
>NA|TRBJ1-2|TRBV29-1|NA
CSVEGWDTHYGYTF
TGCAGCGTTGAAGGCTGGGACACCCACTATGGCTACACCTTC
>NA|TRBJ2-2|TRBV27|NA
CASSFGTKNTGELFF
TGTGCCAGCAGTTTCGGGACAAAGAACACCGGGGAGCTGTTTTTT
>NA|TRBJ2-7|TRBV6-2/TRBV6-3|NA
CASSYSSSASIYEQYF
TGTGCCAGCAGTTACTCGAGTTCGGCTAGCATCTACGAGCAGTACTTC
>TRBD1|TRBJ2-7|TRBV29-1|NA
CSVGQGAYEQYF
TGCAGCGTCGGACAGGGGGCTTACGAGCAGTACTTC
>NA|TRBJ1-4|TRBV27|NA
CASSLSGSTNEKLFF
TGTGCCAGCAGTTTGTCAGGGTCTACTAATGAAAAACTGTTTTTT
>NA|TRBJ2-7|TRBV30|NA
CAWSVWELTSSYEQYF
TGTGCCTGGAGTGTATGGGAGTTAACGAGCTCCTACGAGCAGTACTTC
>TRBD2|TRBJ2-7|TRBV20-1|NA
CSAGRTDTDDPYEQYF
TGCAGTGCCGGGAGGACCGACACTGACGACCCCTACGAGCAGTACTTC
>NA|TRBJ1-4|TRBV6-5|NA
CASLGVVGVREKLFF
TGTGCCAGCCTCGGCGTTGTTGGAGTAAGGGAAAAACTGTTTTTT
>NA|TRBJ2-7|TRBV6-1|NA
CASSESREPYEQYF
TGTGCCAGCAGTGAGAGCAGGGAACCCTACGAGCAGTACTTC
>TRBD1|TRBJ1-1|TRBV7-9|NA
CASTGDRGFVGTEAFF
TGTGCCAGCACAGGGGACAGGGGTTTTGTAGGGACTGAAGCTTTCTTT
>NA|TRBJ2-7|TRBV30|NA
CAWSVGQGISYEQYF
TGTGCCTGGAGTGTAGGCCAGGGGATCTCCTACGAGCAGTACTTC
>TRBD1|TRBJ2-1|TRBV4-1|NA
CASSRTGDYNEQFF
TGCGCCAGCAGCCGGACAGGGGACTACAATGAGCAGTTCTTC
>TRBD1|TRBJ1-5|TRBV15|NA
CATSGDRGTSQPQHF
TGTGCCACCAGCGGTGACAGGGGTACCAGCCAGCCCCAGCATTTT
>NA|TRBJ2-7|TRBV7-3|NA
CASSPNPSTTYEQYF
TGTGCCAGCAGCCCAAACCCGAGTACGACCTACGAGCAGTACTTC
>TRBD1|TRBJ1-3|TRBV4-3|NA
CASSQRTGGELGNTIYF
TGCGCCAGCAGCCAAAGGACAGGGGGCGAGCTGGGAAACACCATATATTTT
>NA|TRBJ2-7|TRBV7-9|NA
CASSFTRGDYEQYF
TGTGCCAGCAGTTTTACTAGGGGAGACTACGAGCAGTACTTC
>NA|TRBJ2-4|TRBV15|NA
CATSQRTENIQYF
TGTGCCACCAGCCAACGAACCGAAAACATTCAGTACTTC
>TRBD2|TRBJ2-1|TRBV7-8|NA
CASSLLGALAGEGNEQFF
TGTGCCAGCAGCCTGCTGGGTGCACTAGCGGGAGAGGGCAATGAGCAGTTCTTC
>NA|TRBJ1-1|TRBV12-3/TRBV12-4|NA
CASSQEQGPNTEAFF
TGTGCCAGCAGTCAGGAGCAGGGGCCGAACACTGAAGCTTTCTTT
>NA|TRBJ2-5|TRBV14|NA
CASSPRDNQETQYF
TGTGCCAGCAGCCCCCGGGACAACCAAGAGACCCAGTACTTC
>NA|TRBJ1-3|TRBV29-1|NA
CSVSDTGNSGNTIYF
TGCAGCGTGAGCGACACAGGAAACTCTGGAAACACCATATATTTT
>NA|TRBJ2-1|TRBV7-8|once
CASSSPVGDPYNEQFF
TGTGCCAGCAGCTCACCCGTCGGGGACCCCTACAATGAGCAGTTCTTC
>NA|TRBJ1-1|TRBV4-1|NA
CASSQDTSTGSRLLNTEAFF
TGCGCCAGCAGCCAAGACACTTCTACAGGGTCCCGGCTGTTGAACACTGAAGCTTTCTTT
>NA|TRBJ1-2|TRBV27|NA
CASSPLPGNYGYTF
TGTGCCAGCAGTCCGCTCCCAGGGAACTATGGCTACACCTTC
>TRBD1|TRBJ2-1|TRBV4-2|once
CASSQPRQGAGNEQFF
TGTGCCAGCAGCCAACCGAGACAGGGGGCGGGTAATGAGCAGTTCTTC